The clone carrying this T cell receptor (beta chain) appeared once. No antigen is known for it. The CDR3 spans 15 residues. Trimming cost V 6 bases and J 7 bases; bases outside gene matches: 18. Germline CDR1 SQVTM, CDR2 ANQGSEA. The data stem from a study of PD-L1 blockade in urothelial cancer. Study-wide background: Male sex and bladder-origin urothelial cancer were recorded for about 90% of the 29 patients. Broader study findings: Pretreatment blood TCR clonality under the median forecast improved survival.

Regarding time point: pretreatment peripheral blood. Measured with immunoSEQ multiplex PCR; TCRdb has only the in-frame clones, and not every one. This sample yields about 93,000 clones, of which 90% are seen a single time; 1.5% to 2% belongs to the top ten. This rearrangement joins TRBV29-1 to TRBJ2-7; TRBD1 aligns across 7 bases. The sample consisted of PBMCs, taken around atezolizumab (anti-PD-L1) treatment. The origin of this receptor is a man between 60 and 70 years old with urothelial cancer. The CDR3 DNA reads as TGCAGCGTCCACCGACAGGGACGTATCTTAGCGGAGCAGTACTTC. Amino acid sequence: CSVHRQGRILAEQYF.